This T cell receptor beta chain is from a study of blood T cell repertoires in COVID-19. Turning to the study itself: Researchers got acute and convalescent COVID-19 samples from the United States, Italy and Spain. Sources were T cells, B-cell-depleted T cells, or PBMCs; the material itself was cDNA or gDNA.

This clone showed up just once. CDR3 length: 13 amino acids. Germline V gene sequence: CDR1 MNHEY, CDR2 SVGEGT. V was clipped by 4 bases and J by 5 bases, with 9 bases between them. How the authors handled the data: Reference gene primer amplification in the assay estimated nucleated cell counts. Assay: immunoSEQ multiplex PCR; the TCRdb copy retains only in-frame clones and omits some. For V, J and clone size, that table is used; D and trimming come from the DNA. The sample comprises about 100,000 clones, almost 80% of which are singletons, and over 30% rests with the top ten. The gene calls are TRBV6-2 or TRBV6-3 and TRBJ1-5, with a possible D match to TRBD1 (5 bases). This clonotype was obtained from a man in his sixties or seventies with active or convalescent COVID-19. The sample was peripheral blood. CDR3 protein: CASSWGIYQPQHF. The CDR3 DNA reads TGTGCCAGCAGTTGGGGCATATATCAGCCCCAGCATTTT.